These 18 T cell receptor beta chains originate from one sample sequenced in a study of CD8 T cells in Susac syndrome. With random hexamers, reverse transcription was performed on roughly 0.45 to 1 ug of RNA. MiXCR was run by TCRdb on the immunoSEQ multiplex PCR reads, yielding one entry per CDR3 protein. The sample yields 140,000 to 150,000 distinct CDR3 sequences, roughly 95% seen once. Sequencing was carried out using CD4+ T cells from PBMCs. The receptors here all came from a human donor with multiple sclerosis.

This clonotype was detected only once. The gene calls are TRBV21-1 and TRBJ1-2. TRBV21-1 is described as a pseudogene. There are 13 residues in the CDR3. The CDR3: CASIKGMGYGYTF. The CDR3 nucleotides read TGTGCCAGCATAAAGGGAATGGGCTATGGCTACACCTTC.

The genes are TRBV15 and TRBJ1-2; no clear D. The CDR3 totals 12 residues. Trimming took off 5 bases at V and 5 bases at J, with 9 bases between the two ends. Germline V CDR1 and CDR2: LNHNV, YYDKDF (reference sequence). CDR3 sequence (DNA): TGTGCCACCAGCGACTATACGTATGGCTACACCTTC. Amino acid sequence: CATSDYTYGYTF.

This rearrangement joins TRBV24-1 to TRBJ2-1, with TRBD1 identical over 10 bases. With 8 bases clipped from V and 8 bases from J, the junction kept 5 bases outside the gene matches. The CDR3 length is 13 residues. Germline loops: CDR1 KGHDR, CDR2 SFDVKD. CDR3 region: CATTGTGADEQFF. The CDR3 DNA is TGTGCCACCACTGGGACAGGGGCCGATGAGCAGTTCTTC.

V is TRBV30 and J is TRBJ1-5; the D gene is possibly TRBD1 (6 bases). Between the trimmed V and J ends, which lost 3 bases and 1 base, there was a span of 16 bases. This CDR3 contains 16 residues. The germline gives CDR1 GTSNPN, CDR2 SVGIG (reference sequence). The CDR3 DNA reads TGTGCCTGGAGAGAGGGGGGGACGGTAAGCAATCAGCCCCAGCATTTT. It is translated as CAWREGGTVSNQPQHF.

This clonotype came up once. This chain connects TRBV6-5 to TRBJ1-2, with 7 bases aligning to TRBD1. Germline CDR1 is MNHEY and CDR2 is SVGAGI. This CDR3 is 14 amino acids long. Losses at the gene ends were 6 bases for V and 6 bases for J; bases not matched to a gene: 10. The CDR3 reads CASSPLGQAHGYTF. The CDR3, as DNA: TGTGCCAGCAGCCCTTTAGGACAGGCACATGGCTACACCTTC.

The V and J genes are TRBV20-1 and TRBJ1-2; 8 bases agree with TRBD1. The germline gives CDR1 DFQATT, CDR2 SNEGSKA (reference sequence). The CDR3 spans 14 residues. After removal of 3 bases from V and 4 bases from J, the junction contained 7 bases not matched to a gene. CDR3 region: CSASKLDRAYGYTF. In nucleotides, the CDR3 is TGCAGTGCTAGCAAGCTGGACAGGGCCTATGGCTACACCTTC.

The genes are TRBV12-3 or TRBV12-4 and TRBJ2-1, with D perhaps matching TRBD1 (7 bases). The CDR3 spans 13 residues. Trimming removed 3 bases from V and 7 bases from J, with 10 bases in between. CDR3 protein: CASSLAGGNEQFF. The CDR3, as DNA: TGTGCCAGCAGTTTGGCAGGGGGGAATGAGCAGTTCTTC.

The chain joins TRBV12-5 to TRBJ1-1, with D unresolved. Germline CDR1 LGHNT, CDR2 FRNRAP. The CDR3 consists of 12 residues. V lost 5 bases to trimming and J lost 8 bases, with 12 bases between them. The CDR3 loop is CASGPLKTEAFF. DNA for the CDR3: TGTGCTAGTGGTCCTCTTAAGACGGAAGCTTTCTTT.

The chain combines TRBV20-1 with TRBJ2-7, with TRBD2 matching 16 bases. Germline V CDR1 and CDR2: DFQATT, SNEGSKA (reference sequence). The V gene end was trimmed by 4 bases and the J gene end by 0 bases; junction bases not matched to a gene: 3. The CDR3 is 16 amino acids. The CDR3 sequence is CSAIGTSGRASYEQYF. CDR3 bases: TGCAGTGCTATAGGGACTAGCGGGAGGGCCTCCTACGAGCAGTACTTC.

The chain links TRBV12-3 or TRBV12-4 to TRBJ1-5, with 8 positions matching TRBD1. J was trimmed by 2 bases and V by 6 bases; bases with no gene match: 6. This CDR3 comprises 15 residues. CDR3 bases: TGTGCCAGCAGAGGGACAGGTAGCGGCAATCAGCCCCAGCATTTT. Amino acids: CASRGTGSGNQPQHF.

The chain combines TRBV15 with TRBJ1-5; 7 bases align to TRBD1. Germline V CDR1 and CDR2: LNHNV, YYDKDF (reference sequence). This CDR3 has 15 amino acids. V gave up 4 bases and J gave up 4 bases; unmatched junction bases: 7. CDR3 DNA sequence: TGTGCCACCAGCACTCCAGGGGGGCGAAATCAGCCCCAGCATTTT. Translation: CATSTPGGRNQPQHF.

The chain recombines TRBV27 with TRBJ1-2; D perhaps matches TRBD1 (5 bases). CDR1 is MNHEY, CDR2 SMNVEV, per germline (reference sequence). Deletions cut 5 bases from V and 4 bases from J, with 14 bases between. The CDR3 is 14 residues long. The CDR3 here is CASSPLRGSYGYTF. The DNA of the CDR3 is TGTGCCAGCAGTCCCTTGAGGGGCAGCTATGGCTACACCTTC.

The CDR3 loop is CASSTQGSNVLTF. For the CDR3, the DNA is TGTGCCAGCAGCACACAGGGTTCCAACGTCCTGACTTTC. The chain uses TRBV5-4 and TRBJ2-6, with D maybe TRBD1 (6 bases). V was trimmed by 4 bases and J by 8 bases, leaving 10 bases between them. Germline V gene lookup returns CDR1 SGHNT and CDR2 YYREEE (reference sequence). The CDR3 has 13 amino acids.

The V gene is TRBV20-1, the J gene TRBJ2-1; the match to TRBD2 covers 7 bases. CDR1 DFQATT and CDR2 SNEGSKA come from the germline V gene (reference sequence). There are 15 residues in the CDR3. The junction had 11 bases not matched to a gene; V was cut back by 4 bases and J by 5 bases. The CDR3: CSANPRPSGNNEQFF. In DNA form, the CDR3 reads TGCAGTGCTAACCCCCGACCTAGCGGAAACAATGAGCAGTTCTTC.

The CDR3 coding sequence is TGTGCCAGCAGCCCGGGGGGGAGTTCGCGGCAAGAGACCCAGTACTTC. It encodes CASSPGGSSRQETQYF. The chain recombines TRBV4-2 with TRBJ2-5; 8 positions agree with TRBD2. V trimming: 4 bases; J trimming: 2 bases; junction bases outside the gene matches: 9. The CDR3 is made up of 16 amino acids. From germline, CDR1 is LGHNA and CDR2 YNFKEQ.

The chain links TRBV12-3 or TRBV12-4 to TRBJ2-7; D uncertain. This CDR3 spans 10 amino acids. V was pared by 8 bases and J by 4 bases, with 6 bases between. The CDR3 sequence is CASGKYEQYF. In nucleotides, the CDR3 is TGTGCCAGCGGCAAATACGAGCAGTACTTC.

This chain links TRBV16 with TRBJ1-1, with D perhaps TRBD1 (6 bases). CDR1 is KGHSY and CDR2 is FQNENV in the germline V gene. The V and J ends lost 2 bases and 5 bases respectively, with 12 bases between them. The CDR3 is made up of 14 amino acids. The CDR3: CASSQRGGNTEAFF. The DNA for the CDR3 is TGTGCCAGCAGCCAAAGAGGGGGAAATACTGAAGCTTTCTTT.

This clonotype showed up just once. This rearrangement joins TRBV12-3 or TRBV12-4 to TRBJ2-1; a weak D match, TRBD2 (5 bases). The CDR3 totals 13 residues. Trimming took off 3 bases at V and 10 bases at J, with 13 bases between the two ends. As DNA, the CDR3 is TGTGCCAGCAGTTTCAAAACTAGTACCGAGCAGTTCTTC. Its protein product is CASSFKTSTEQFF.